The 30 T cell receptor beta chains in this list originate from one sample, sequenced in a study of cytomegalovirus exposure and HLA in healthy donors. Assay used: immunoSEQ multiplex PCR; TCRdb lists only in-frame clones, some missing. Of approximately 300,000 clones listed, 86% are singletons. The sequenced sample was PBMCs. Receptors originate from a young woman in good health and CMV-seronegative.

V gene TRBV19 combines with J gene TRBJ2-7, with D unresolved. The germline V and J ends were trimmed by 3 bases and 4 bases, with 16 bases remaining between them. This CDR3 is 15 amino acids long. Germline values: CDR1 LNHDA, CDR2 SQIVND (reference sequence). The CDR3 loop reads CASSIGADGRYEQYF. For the CDR3, the DNA is TGTGCCAGTAGTATTGGAGCTGACGGCCGATACGAGCAGTACTTC.

This clone was counted a few times. The rearrangement joins TRBV28 to TRBJ1-2, with D perhaps matching TRBD1 (5 bases). Trimming left V 5 bases short and J 2 bases short, with 9 bases between. Germline CDR1 MDHEN, CDR2 SYDVKM. The CDR3 is 13 residues long. The CDR3 DNA sequence: TGTGCCAGCAGTCTTGACAGAAACTATGGCTACACCTTC. It codes for CASSLDRNYGYTF.

The J gene is TRBJ1-2, the V gene TRBV5-6; D might be TRBD1 (6 bases). The ends were cut back, 6 bases at V and 0 bases at J, with 12 bases in the middle. There are 14 residues in the CDR3. Looked up from germline, CDR1 is SGHDT and CDR2 is YYEEEE. The CDR3 sequence is CASKLTGANYGYTF. CDR3 in DNA: TGTGCCAGCAAGTTGACAGGAGCTAACTATGGCTACACCTTC.

V is TRBV19 and J is TRBJ2-2; TRBD2 aligns across 11 bases. V trimming: 3 bases; J trimming: 4 bases; junction bases outside the gene matches: 10. This CDR3 is built from 18 residues. The germline CDR1 and CDR2 sequences are LNHDA and SQIVND (reference sequence). CDR3 region: CASSIEVAGGPTTGELFF. CDR3 coding DNA: TGTGCCAGTAGTATTGAAGTAGCGGGAGGGCCTACCACCGGGGAGCTGTTTTTT.

The chain has TRBV5-1 and TRBJ2-7; TRBD2 agrees at 12 bases. CDR1 is SGHRS, CDR2 YFSETQ, per germline. The V gene end was trimmed by 0 bases and the J gene end by 5 bases; junction bases not matched to a gene: 6. The CDR3 has 16 amino acids. Written as DNA, the CDR3 is TGCGCCAGCAGCTTGGCCTTGACTAGCGGGAGAGACGAGCAGTACTTC. Its protein is CASSLALTSGRDEQYF. Supplemented by reference TRBV5-1 and TRBJ2-7, the full variable domain reads KAGVTQTPRYLIKTRGQQVTLSCSPISGHRSVSWYQQTPGQGLQFLFEYFSETQRNKGNFPGRFSGRQFSNSRSEMNVSTLELGDSALYLCASSLALTSGRDEQYFGPGTRLTVT.

This chain uses TRBV6-1 with TRBJ1-3, with 9 bases that match TRBD1. The CDR3 totals 16 residues. The germline gives CDR1 MNHNS, CDR2 SASEGT. V was pared by 3 bases and J by 0 bases, with 3 bases of the junction left unmatched. In DNA form, the CDR3 reads TGTGCCAGCAGTGACCCGGGACAGGGCTCTGGAAACACCATATATTTT. It specifies CASSDPGQGSGNTIYF.

This chain joins TRBV11-1 and TRBJ2-3; the D is unclear. Germline V lookup: CDR1 SGHAT, CDR2 FQDESV (reference sequence). With 3 bases removed from V and 6 bases from J, the gap between germline ends came to 7 bases. The CDR3 covers 12 residues. Here the CDR3 reads CASSFQIDTQYF. CDR3 bases: TGTGCCAGCAGCTTCCAGATTGATACGCAGTATTTT.

The rearrangement uses TRBV7-8 and TRBJ1-1, with a weak D call TRBD1 (5 bases). Germline CDR1 reads SGHVS; CDR2 reads FQNEAQ. Trimming shortened V by 7 bases and J by 3 bases, and 12 bases separated the two germline ends. There are 13 residues in the CDR3. The CDR3 DNA reads as TGTGCCAGCACCACAGGACCCTACACTGAAGCTTTCTTT. Amino acid sequence: CASTTGPYTEAFF.

The chain has TRBV5-1 and TRBJ1-1; the D gene is possibly TRBD1 (6 bases). The germline V and J ends were trimmed by 4 bases and 9 bases, with 16 bases remaining between them. This CDR3 has 13 residues. CDR1 SGHRS and CDR2 YFSETQ come from the germline V gene. The CDR3 bases are TGCGCCAGCAGCCTGACGTCAGGGGATCAAGCTTTCTTT. Translating gives CASSLTSGDQAFF.

V usage is TRBV11-2 and J usage is TRBJ2-7; 12 bases match TRBD2. Germline V lookup: CDR1 SGHAT, CDR2 FQNNGV. This CDR3 has 16 residues. V was clipped by 4 bases and J by 3 bases; unmatched bases: 7. The CDR3 spells CASSSRLAGVVYEQYF. The CDR3 nucleotides are TGTGCCAGCAGCTCGAGACTAGCGGGAGTAGTCTACGAGCAGTACTTC.

V and J are TRBV28 and TRBJ1-1; D perhaps matches TRBD1 (6 bases). Trimming shortened V by 3 bases and J by 4 bases, and 15 bases separated the two germline ends. CDR3 length: 15 residues. Germline CDR1 is MDHEN and CDR2 is SYDVKM. The CDR3 DNA sequence: TGTGCCAGCAGTTTCCCCCTGGGAGGGGGCACTGAAGCTTTCTTT. This codes for CASSFPLGGGTEAFF.

The chain recombines TRBV18 with TRBJ2-5, with 7 bases that match TRBD2. Trimming at V came to 4 bases and at J to 2 bases, leaving 7 bases not matched to a gene. In germline, CDR1 is KGHSH, CDR2 LQKENI. This CDR3 is built from 15 residues. CDR3 DNA sequence: TGTGCCAGCTCACGCCCGACTAGCTCTCAAGAGACCCAGTACTTC. Its translation: CASSRPTSSQETQYF. Supplemented by reference TRBV18 and TRBJ2-5, the full variable domain reads NAGVMQNPRHLVRRRGQEARLRCSPMKGHSHVYWYRQLPEEGLKFMVYLQKENIIDESGMPKERFSAEFPKEGPSILRIQQVVRGDSAAYFCASSRPTSSQETQYFGPGTRLLVL.

V and J are TRBV6-5 and TRBJ2-3, with 11 bases lining up with TRBD2. The CDR3 spans 14 residues. Trimming cost V 4 bases and J 8 bases; bases outside gene matches: 5. CDR1 is MNHEY and CDR2 is SVGAGI in the germline V gene. The DNA for the CDR3 is TGTGCCAGCAGTTCCGCTAGCGGGAGGCCTACGCAGTATTTT. It specifies CASSSASGRPTQYF.

The chain links TRBV2 to TRBJ2-4; possible D gene TRBD1, 5 bases. Germline V gene lookup returns CDR1 SNHLY and CDR2 FYNNEI. V was pared by 6 bases and J by 1 base, with 13 bases between. There are 15 residues in the CDR3. CDR3 sequence (DNA): TGTGCCAGCAGCCCAGGGATGGGTGCCAAAAACATTCAGTACTTC. It codes for CASSPGMGAKNIQYF.

This chain joins TRBV4-1 and TRBJ1-5; TRBD1 agrees at 7 bases. This CDR3 is built from 18 residues. Germline CDR1 MGHRA, CDR2 YSYEKL. V was pared by 4 bases and J by 1 base, with 13 bases of the junction left unmatched. The CDR3 reads CASSRGAGGFVSNQPQHF. The CDR3 DNA is TGCGCCAGCAGCCGAGGGGCAGGGGGGTTTGTAAGCAATCAGCCCCAGCATTTT.

This chain joins TRBV7-2 and TRBJ1-2; perhaps TRBD1 as D (5 bases). The CDR3 consists of 14 residues. Germline lookup yields CDR1 SGHTA and CDR2 FQGNSA. Trimming shortened V by 4 bases and J by 3 bases, and 12 bases separated the two germline ends. The CDR3 bases are TGTGCCAGCAGCTCGCACCAGGGTGACTATGGCTACACCTTC. The encoded protein is CASSSHQGDYGYTF.

The DNA of the CDR3 is TGCAGCGTTGAATTGCGCACCTCCCGCGACGAGCAGTACTTC. Its protein is CSVELRTSRDEQYF. The chain recombines TRBV29-1 with TRBJ2-7, with D unresolved. Germline CDR1 is SQVTM and CDR2 is ANQGSEA. This CDR3 region has 14 residues. The V gene lost 2 bases and the J gene lost 5 bases, with 16 bases spanning the gap.

The rearrangement uses TRBV5-4 and TRBJ2-6; possibly TRBD2 for D (6 bases). The CDR3 has 15 residues. Germline values: CDR1 SGHNT, CDR2 YYREEE (reference sequence). V was pared by 5 bases and J by 0 bases, with 9 bases between. CDR3 residues: CASRTGVSGANVLTF. In DNA form, the CDR3 reads TGTGCCAGCAGAACGGGGGTCTCTGGGGCCAACGTCCTGACTTTC.

This clone was observed a single time. The gene calls are TRBV28 and TRBJ2-7; 8 bases match TRBD2. V was clipped by 5 bases and J by 2 bases; unmatched bases: 5. CDR1 MDHEN and CDR2 SYDVKM come from the germline V gene. The CDR3 loop spans 14 amino acids. As DNA, the CDR3 is TGTGCCAGCAGTCAGAGCGGGGGCACCTACGAGCAGTACTTC. It codes for CASSQSGGTYEQYF.

The chain uses TRBV7-2 and TRBJ2-5; D gene uncertain. The V gene's germline CDR1 is SGHTA and CDR2 FQGNSA. The CDR3 loop spans 14 amino acids. The V gene lost 6 bases and the J gene lost 0 bases, with 11 bases spanning the gap. The CDR3 sequence: CASSRTRDQETQYF. The CDR3 coding sequence is TGTGCCAGCAGTCGAACACGGGACCAAGAGACCCAGTACTTC.

This chain uses TRBV7-2 with TRBJ2-7; 12 bases are shared with TRBD1. Trimming cost V 8 bases and J 2 bases; bases outside gene matches: 7. Germline assignment: CDR1 SGHTA and CDR2 FQGNSA. The CDR3 has 15 amino acids. CDR3 region: CASSRGTGGPYEQYF. DNA of the CDR3: TGTGCCAGCTCCCGAGGGACAGGGGGCCCCTACGAGCAGTACTTC. Variable domain in full (rest from reference TRBV7-2 and TRBJ2-7): GAGVSQSPSNKVTEKGKDVELRCDPISGHTALYWYRQSLGQGLEFLIYFQGNSAPDKSGLPSDRFSAERTGGSVSTLTIQRTQQEDSAVYLCASSRGTGGPYEQYFGPGTRLTVT.

The rearrangement joins TRBV4-2 to TRBJ1-2; tentative D call: TRBD1 (5 bases). The CDR3 consists of 14 residues. The germline V gene has CDR1 LGHNA and CDR2 YNFKEQ. With 8 bases removed from V and 7 bases from J, the gap between germline ends came to 20 bases. Written as DNA, the CDR3 is TGTGCCAGCGCTTCGGCGGGATTAGGGGTTGGCTACACCTTC. Protein product: CASASAGLGVGYTF.

The count of this clone is one. The chain has TRBV4-3 and TRBJ1-3; possibly TRBD1 for D (6 bases). V lost 1 base, J lost 2 bases, and 9 bases lay in between. Looked up from germline, CDR1 is LGHNA and CDR2 is YSLEER. The CDR3 is made up of 15 amino acids. This chain's CDR3 is CASSQAGGPGNTIYF. The DNA for the CDR3 is TGCGCCAGCAGCCAAGCCGGGGGGCCTGGAAACACCATATATTTT.

The chain links TRBV4-1 to TRBJ1-1; 7 bases are a match to TRBD1. V was pared by 5 bases and J by 11 bases, with 20 bases of the junction left unmatched. CDR3 size: 16 residues. In germline, CDR1 is MGHRA, CDR2 YSYEKL. The CDR3 loop reads CASSGAARQGRLDAFF. The CDR3 nucleotides read TGCGCCAGCAGCGGTGCCGCGAGACAGGGAAGGTTGGATGCTTTCTTT.

The chain has TRBV5-1 and TRBJ1-1; 7 bases are shared with TRBD1. The J segment lost 4 bases and the V segment lost 4 bases, leaving 7 bases of the junction unmatched. CDR3 length equals 14 residues. The V gene's germline CDR1 is SGHRS and CDR2 YFSETQ. The CDR3 sequence is CASSVTGVVTEAFF. CDR3 coding DNA: TGCGCCAGCAGCGTAACAGGGGTGGTCACTGAAGCTTTCTTT.

This chain's CDR3 is CASSLYSYEQYF. The CDR3 DNA sequence: TGTGCCAGCAGCTTATATTCGTACGAGCAGTACTTC. This chain joins TRBV13 and TRBJ2-7; D remains ambiguous. CDR1 is PRHDT, CDR2 FYEKMQ, per germline (reference sequence). V was cut by 2 bases and J by 4 bases, with 6 bases left in between. The CDR3 extends over 12 amino acids.

This clone was counted a single time. The V call is TRBV11-3, the J call TRBJ2-3; tentatively, D is TRBD1 (6 bases). The CDR3 length is 15 residues. V was trimmed by 1 base and J by 7 bases, leaving 15 bases between them. Looked up from germline, CDR1 is SGHNT and CDR2 is YENEEA. In DNA form, the CDR3 reads TGTGCCAGCAGCTTAGGAGTTGGGGGCGTTAATACGCAGTATTTT. This encodes CASSLGVGGVNTQYF.

This clone was picked up a small number of times. The chain is built from TRBV19 and TRBJ2-7; D perhaps matches TRBD1 (6 bases). The CDR3 runs to 15 residues. From germline, CDR1 is LNHDA and CDR2 SQIVND (reference sequence). Trimming pared 4 bases from V and 0 bases from J, leaving 13 bases between. CDR3: CASSTQGGGSYEQYF. CDR3 nucleotides: TGTGCCAGTAGTACACAGGGTGGAGGCTCCTACGAGCAGTACTTC. Supplemented by reference TRBV19 and TRBJ2-7, the full variable domain reads DGGITQSPKYLFRKEGQNVTLSCEQNLNHDAMYWYRQDPGQGLRLIYYSQIVNDFQKGDIAEGYSVSREKKESFPLTVTSAQKNPTAFYLCASSTQGGGSYEQYFGPGTRLTVT.

V is TRBV9 and J is TRBJ2-5; D not resolved. From germline, CDR1 is SGDLS and CDR2 YYNGEE. The V end lost 1 base, the J end lost 5 bases, and 12 bases lay between the germline ends. The CDR3 extends over 14 amino acids. The CDR3 loop reads CASSVTTTGETQYF. CDR3 DNA: TGTGCCAGCAGCGTAACAACAACCGGGGAGACCCAGTACTTC.

This chain connects TRBV7-9 to TRBJ1-5; tentative D call: TRBD1 (5 bases). The CDR3 is 19 residues long. Germline V lookup: CDR1 SEHNR, CDR2 FQNEAQ (reference sequence). V was shortened by 2 bases and J by 1 base, with 21 bases between the two germline ends. The CDR3 sequence: CASSLYFRGGVWSNQPQHF. The CDR3 DNA sequence: TGTGCCAGCAGCTTATATTTTAGGGGAGGGGTGTGGAGCAATCAGCCCCAGCATTTT.